This TCR beta chain was sequenced during a study of a mutant IDH1 vaccine in newly diagnosed glioma. Study-level background: Earlier treatment was radiotherapy, temozolomide, or both, with most getting both.

The method was immunoSEQ multiplex PCR; TCRdb's version includes in-frame clones alone and lacks a portion of them. This sample yields about 21,000 clones, of which nearly 90% are seen a single time; more than 5.5% belongs to the top ten. As concerns this clone: Antigen specificity is unknown.

The CDR3 is made up of 13 amino acids. From germline, CDR1 is GTSNPN and CDR2 SVGIG (reference sequence). Trimming shortened V by 5 bases and J by 8 bases, and 18 bases separated the two germline ends. Noted time point: week 11, during vaccination. In every dose of vaccine, 300 ug of mutant IDH1 20-mer peptide was given alongside topical imiquimod. The chain employs TRBV30 and TRBJ1-2, with D possibly matching TRBD1 (5 bases). The sequence derives from a woman between 40 and 55 years old with glioma. The specimen comprised PBMCs, sampled from a glioma patient whose treatment included an IDH1 peptide vaccine. CDR3 in amino acids: CAWETEATRGYTF. The CDR3 region has the DNA TGTGCCTGGGAGACAGAGGCTACTAGGGGCTACACCTTC.